These T cell receptor beta chains were read from a single sample in a study of T cells in Graves' hyperthyroidism and ophthalmopathy. MiXCR was run by TCRdb on the multiplex PCR reads, yielding one entry per CDR3 protein. The sample includes roughly 380,000 distinct CDR3 sequences, approximately 20% of them seen just once. Input material: blood. The receptor source for this set is a woman aged 18-29 years with Graves' hyperthyroidism. Each CDR3 is given with its conserved first and last residue. The D gene is left open where the match is weak. Only some rows state a clone size, as once, few, many or a class for expanded clones.

TRBJ2-7,.,many,TRBV6-1,CASSEVRSYEQYF,TGTGCCAGCAGTGAAGTGCGGTCCTACGAGCAGTACTTC
TRBJ2-7,TRBD2,.,TRBV28,CASSPHGTTLVEQYF,TGTGCCAGCAGTCCCCACGGGACTACCTTGGTCGAGCAGTACTTC
TRBJ2-7,TRBD1,many,TRBV14,CASSQGGQGSDEQYF,TGTGCCAGCAGCCAAGGAGGACAGGGGTCGGACGAGCAGTACTTC
TRBJ2-3,.,many,TRBV6-1,CASSERSADTQYF,TGTGCCAGCAGTGAAAGGTCAGCAGATACGCAGTATTTT
TRBJ2-2,.,many,TRBV20-1,CSAANTGELFF,TGCAGCGCCGCGAACACCGGGGAGCTGTTTTTT
TRBJ1-2,.,.,TRBV29-1,CSVEGSPDGYTF,TGCAGCGTTGAGGGAAGTCCGGATGGCTACACCTTC
TRBJ1-5,TRBD1,many,TRBV20-1,CSGQVRSNQPQHF,TGCAGCGGACAGGTTCGAAGCAATCAGCCCCAGCATTTT
TRBJ1-2,.,many,TRBV19,CASSREGRNYGYTF,TGTGCCAGTAGTCGGGAGGGGCGGAACTATGGCTACACCTTC
TRBJ1-5,.,many,TRBV7-9,CASSPTSNQPQHF,TGTGCCAGCAGCCCGACTAGCAATCAGCCCCAGCATTTT
TRBJ2-4,TRBD2,many,TRBV20-1,CSARAQGKRGAIIQYF,TGCAGTGCTAGAGCTCAGGGAAAGCGGGGGGCCATCATTCAGTACTTC
TRBJ1-3,.,many,TRBV28,CASRVSAGNTIYF,TGTGCCAGCAGAGTATCGGCTGGAAACACCATATATTTT
TRBJ1-6,.,few,TRBV20-1,CSAREMGGRSPLHF,TGCAGTGCTAGAGAGATGGGGGGACGCTCACCCCTCCACTTT
TRBJ1-5,.,many,TRBV20-1,CSASGQHSNQPQHF,TGCAGTGCTAGTGGACAACATAGCAATCAGCCCCAGCATTTT
TRBJ2-6,TRBD1,.,TRBV27,CASSLSGRFGTGGSGANVLTF,TGTGCCAGCAGTTTATCAGGCCGGTTCGGGACAGGGGGCTCTGGGGCCAACGTCCTGACTTTC
TRBJ1-1,.,.,TRBV12-3/TRBV12-4,CASSPAPSLNTEAFF,TGTGCCAGCAGCCCCGCTCCTAGTCTGAACACTGAAGCTTTCTTT
TRBJ2-7,.,many,TRBV9,CASSPRDGQPYEQYF,TGTGCCAGCAGCCCGAGAGATGGACAGCCCTACGAGCAGTACTTC
TRBJ2-7,.,many,TRBV20-1,CSARSGRERDEQYF,TGCAGTGCTAGGTCCGGCAGGGAGCGGGACGAGCAGTACTTC
TRBJ1-2,.,many,TRBV5-1,CASSLAQGVYGYTF,TGCGCCAGCAGCTTGGCTCAGGGCGTCTATGGCTACACCTTC
TRBJ1-2,.,many,TRBV2,CASSEALLGRGPQPFF,TGTGCCAGCAGTGAAGCGCTTCTTGGCAGGGGACCCCAACCCTTCTTC
TRBJ2-7,.,many,TRBV13,CASSSGRQNYEQYF,TGTGCCAGCAGCTCCGGACGACAGAACTACGAGCAGTACTTC
TRBJ1-1,.,many,TRBV12-3/TRBV12-4,CASSSNLLEGTEAFF,TGTGCCAGCAGTTCGAACCTCCTGGAGGGGACTGAAGCTTTCTTT
TRBJ1-2,TRBD1,many,TRBV18,CASSPSRDRGFGYTF,TGTGCCAGCTCACCCTCCCGGGACAGGGGTTTTGGCTACACCTTC
TRBJ1-1,.,few,TRBV14,CASSQDQTVKAFF,TGTGCCAGCAGCCAAGATCAGACGGTCAAAGCTTTCTTT
TRBJ2-7,.,.,TRBV15,CATSRTSAGEVYEQYF,TGTGCCACCAGCAGAACGTCAGCGGGTGAAGTCTACGAGCAGTACTTC
TRBJ1-2,.,many,TRBV24-1,CATSDTGTDSHYGYTF,TGTGCCACCAGTGATACGGGGACGGACAGCCACTATGGCTACACCTTC
TRBJ1-1,.,few,TRBV20-1,CSVSRTLNTEAFF,TGCAGTGTAAGTCGGACACTGAACACTGAAGCTTTCTTT
TRBJ2-4,.,many,TRBV27,CASSLKTAKNIQYF,TGTGCCAGCAGTTTAAAAACAGCCAAAAACATTCAGTACTTC
TRBJ2-7,TRBD1,.,TRBV11-2,CASRKRQGQGSYEQYF,TGTGCCAGCAGAAAAAGACAGGGGCAGGGATCCTACGAGCAGTACTTC
TRBJ2-5,TRBD1,.,TRBV12-3/TRBV12-4,CASIPSWDREKETQYF,TGTGCCAGCATCCCATCGTGGGACAGGGAAAAAGAGACCCAGTACTTC
TRBJ1-2,TRBD1,.,TRBV28,CASSQLTGDYGYTF,TGTGCCAGCAGCCAACTTACAGGGGACTATGGCTACACCTTC
TRBJ1-3,.,many,TRBV12-3/TRBV12-4,CASSFGGAGGNTIYF,TGTGCCAGCAGTTTTGGGGGCGCTGGAGGAAACACCATATATTTT
TRBJ2-5,.,many,TRBV11-2,CASSLGGAREETQYF,TGTGCCAGCAGCTTAGGTGGGGCCCGGGAAGAGACCCAGTACTTC
TRBJ2-2,TRBD1,few,TRBV12-3/TRBV12-4,CASAPVGTGRPGELFF,TGTGCCAGCGCCCCGGTAGGGACAGGGAGGCCCGGGGAGCTGTTTTTT
TRBJ2-7,TRBD1,many,TRBV28,CASSSPLGTGDDEQYF,TGTGCCAGCAGTTCCCCCTTGGGGACAGGGGACGACGAGCAGTACTTC
TRBJ1-3,TRBD1,.,TRBV4-2,CASSTRTGGGGNTIYF,TGTGCCAGCAGCACACGGACAGGGGGCGGTGGAAACACCATATATTTT
TRBJ1-3,.,.,TRBV18,CASSPRGSGSGGNTIYF,TGTGCCAGCTCACCAAGGGGTAGTGGGAGTGGTGGAAACACCATATATTTT
TRBJ2-1,TRBD2,.,TRBV2,CASRGRLAGGINEQFF,TGTGCCAGCAGGGGTCGACTAGCGGGGGGGATTAATGAGCAGTTCTTC
TRBJ2-7,.,many,TRBV20-1,CSAPSNYEQYF,TGCAGTGCACCATCCAACTACGAGCAGTACTTC
TRBJ1-2,.,many,TRBV27,CASSLIWGDGYTF,TGTGCCAGCAGTTTAATCTGGGGGGATGGCTACACCTTC
TRBJ1-2,.,many,TRBV6-1,CASSLNNYGYTF,TGTGCCAGCAGCCTTAATAACTATGGCTACACCTTC
TRBJ2-2,.,many,TRBV2,CASSLRVSGELFF,TGTGCCAGCAGTTTAAGGGTCTCGGGGGAGCTGTTTTTT
TRBJ2-7,.,many,TRBV2,CASRRGYEQYF,TGTGCCAGCAGGCGGGGCTACGAGCAGTACTTC
TRBJ2-2,.,many,TRBV25-1,CASAGQGETGELFF,TGTGCCAGCGCGGGGCAGGGGGAAACCGGGGAGCTGTTTTTT